This T cell receptor (beta chain) was identified during a study of T cell repertoires in cytomegalovirus infection (dated by TCRdb to about 2019). The study in broad terms: Donor HLA type was relevant to the analysis, as public TCR beta signatures indicated carriage of CMV infection together with the matching HLA type.

Paper-wide results and their limitations: The ex vivo response was dominated by HLA-C-restricted CMV-specific TCR beta clonotypes, and the single most frequent clonotype in two of eight donors was supplied by these HLA-C-restricted clonotypes. Carriers of CMV infection plus the relevant HLA type were discriminated by the cumulative frequency of public TCR beta family members in the study cohort and in an independent roughly 400-donor cohort.

The listed sequencing device is Illumina HiSeq 1500. Starting from the raw public reads, TCRdb applied fastp trimming at Q25, assembled clones with MiXCR and retained in-frame beta chains. Each CDR3 protein appears once, grouped with its most common genes and DNA. This sample has some 700,000 distinct CDR3 sequences in its table, and 35% to 40% of those were observed once. The top ten constitute 2.5% to 3.5% of the sample. Remarks on this clonotype: It has no known antigen specificity. It has no much larger one-base neighbor in the sample; base qualities were not kept.

CDR1 DFQATT and CDR2 SNEGSKA are derived from the germline V gene (reference sequence). The CDR3 measures 10 amino acids from cysteine to phenylalanine. Left in the record is the CDR3 DNA by itself, 30 bases read in frame from the first base. The germline ends are 4 bases apart after V is trimmed by 2 bases and J by 5 bases. The TCR sequence derives from a human donor in good health (CMV status not recorded). Some clones in this sample may be carry-over from other donors' samples. Material for sequencing was PBMCs. The chain employs TRBV20-1 and TRBJ2-7; the D gene is not confidently resolved. For the CDR3, the sequence is CSARMNEQYF. The sequenced DNA is TGCAGTGCTAGAATGAACGAGCAGTACTTC.